Listed below are T cell receptor beta chains from one sample, sequenced in a study of T-cell memory formation after mild COVID-19. Via MiXCR, TCRdb re-called the 5' RACE reads, giving one row per CDR3 protein. The sample shows roughly 450,000 distinct CDR3 sequences, approximately 19% of them seen only once. Material: PBMCs or a T cell subset sorted from them (not recorded which). Receptors were obtained from a man younger than 35 who had mild COVID-19 (a few samples of this study predate the infection). Cell type and time point are not known. The CDR3 runs from the conserved cysteine through the conserved F or W. D genes are given only for firm matches. The listing skips clone size in some rows; elsewhere it reads once, few, many or a size class.

-,TRBJ2-5,few,TRBV11-2,TGTGCCAGCAGCGCCCTACAAGAGACCCAGTACTTC,CASSALQETQYF
-,TRBJ2-5,many,TRBV4-1,TGCGCCAGCAGCCTCCAGGGGACTTACAAAGAGACCCAGTACTTC,CASSLQGTYKETQYF
-,TRBJ1-1,-,TRBV6-5,TGTGCCAGCAGTTTCAGGGGCCTGGGGAACACTGAAGCTTTCTTT,CASSFRGLGNTEAFF
TRBD1,TRBJ1-2,-,TRBV6-2/TRBV6-3,TGTGCCAGCAGTTACGCCGGACAGGGGTCGAGCTATGGCTACACCTTC,CASSYAGQGSSYGYTF
TRBD2,TRBJ2-2,-,TRBV7-2,TGTGCCAGCAGCCCCGCCCGGGGGGGCGTGAACGGGGAGCTGTTTTTT,CASSPARGGVNGELFF
-,TRBJ2-7,-,TRBV18,TGTGCCAGCTCACAAGGGCCGGGAGAGCAGTACTTC,CASSQGPGEQYF
-,TRBJ1-5,-,TRBV11-2,TGTGCCAGCAGTCGATCCAATTATCAGCCCCAGCATTTT,CASSRSNYQPQHF
-,TRBJ2-4,few,TRBV4-3,TGCGCCAGCAGCCGCACAGGGCCTTCTCTAGCCAAAAACATTCAGTACTTC,CASSRTGPSLAKNIQYF
-,TRBJ2-5,once,TRBV11-2,TGTGCCAGCAGCTTAAACATGCGGGCGCAAGAGACCCAGTACTTC,CASSLNMRAQETQYF
-,TRBJ1-1,few,TRBV28,TGTGCCAGCGGAGTAGTGGGGGGTTCTGAAGCTTTCTTT,CASGVVGGSEAFF
-,TRBJ1-3,few,TRBV11-2,TGTGCCAGCAGCTTCGTCTCTGTAAACACCATATATTTT,CASSFVSVNTIYF
TRBD2,TRBJ2-1,few,TRBV27,TGTGCCAGCAGTTTATCAGGCCCGGGGGGGTATGAGCAGTTCTTC,CASSLSGPGGYEQFF
TRBD2,TRBJ2-3,-,TRBV5-1,TGCGCCAGCAGCTTGGGGATCGTTAGCGGGAGCACAGATACGCAGTATTTT,CASSLGIVSGSTDTQYF
-,TRBJ2-5,-,TRBV10-3,TGTGCCATCAGTGAGCCGAGCGCGGCCCAGTACTTC,CAISEPSAAQYF
TRBD1,TRBJ1-2,-,TRBV6-1,TGTGCCAGCAGTGACCTCGGGACAGACACCTATGGCTACACCTTC,CASSDLGTDTYGYTF
-,TRBJ1-5,few,TRBV20-1,TGCAGTGCTGCCCTACAGATTAGCAATCAGCCCCAGCATTTT,CSAALQISNQPQHF
TRBD2,TRBJ2-1,many,TRBV6-4,TGTGCCAGCAGTGGGACTAGCGGGGGGGCCAATGAGCAGTTCTTC,CASSGTSGGANEQFF
-,TRBJ1-2,-,TRBV5-1,TGCGCCAGCAGCTTGGGTGGACCCAGGGATGGCTACACCTTC,CASSLGGPRDGYTF
TRBD2,TRBJ2-3,-,TRBV2,TGTGCCACCAGGACTAGCGGGGGTTCAGATACGCAGTATTTT,CATRTSGGSDTQYF
-,TRBJ1-1,-,TRBV6-6,TGTGCCAGCAGACGTACACCAGGGATGAACACTGAAGCTTTCTTT,CASRRTPGMNTEAFF
-,TRBJ1-5,many,TRBV7-2,TGTGCCAGCAGCTTAACGGACAATCAGCCCCAGCATTTT,CASSLTDNQPQHF
-,TRBJ2-5,-,TRBV5-5,TGTGCCAGCAGCTTATGGGCCGTGGAGACCCAGTACTTC,CASSLWAVETQYF
TRBD2,TRBJ2-5,many,TRBV7-3,TGTGCCAGCAGCCCCGGGACTAGCGGCGAGACCCAGTACTTC,CASSPGTSGETQYF
TRBD1,TRBJ1-4,few,TRBV4-2,TGTGCCAGCAGCCCCAGACAGGGGATGGATGAAAAACTGTTTTTT,CASSPRQGMDEKLFF
TRBD1,TRBJ1-5,-,TRBV15,TGTGCCACCAGCAGAGGCTGGGACAGGGTTAGCAATCAGCCCCAGCATTTT,CATSRGWDRVSNQPQHF
-,TRBJ1-4,once,TRBV12-3/TRBV12-4,TGTGCCAGCAGCCCGGGGCAGGGCCCAGGGGCTAATGAAAAACTGTTTTTT,CASSPGQGPGANEKLFF
TRBD2,TRBJ2-3,few,TRBV5-6,TGTGCCAGCATCTACCTAGGACTAGCGGGGGGGACAGATACGCAGTATTTT,CASIYLGLAGGTDTQYF
-,TRBJ2-1,many,TRBV11-2,TGTGCCAGCAGCTTAGGACGGTACAATGAGCAGTTCTTC,CASSLGRYNEQFF
TRBD2,TRBJ2-3,-,TRBV18,TGTGCCAGCTCCGGGACTAGCGGGGCGGCCGATACGCAGTATTTT,CASSGTSGAADTQYF
TRBD1,TRBJ1-1,-,TRBV9,TGTGCCAGCAGCCCCGGGACAGGGGGCCTCAACACTGAAGCTTTCTTT,CASSPGTGGLNTEAFF
-,TRBJ2-2,few,TRBV7-2,TGTGCCAGCAGCGTACAGGGATACGGGGAGCTGTTTTTT,CASSVQGYGELFF
TRBD1,TRBJ1-5,few,TRBV25-1,TGTGCCAGCAGTGAATCAGTCGGGACAGGGCTGGATGGTCAGCCCCAGCATTTT,CASSESVGTGLDGQPQHF
-,TRBJ2-7,few,TRBV5-1,TGCGCCAGCAGCTTGGGAGGGGACCGCTACGAGCAGTACTTC,CASSLGGDRYEQYF
-,TRBJ1-2,few,TRBV12-3/TRBV12-4,TGTGCCAGCAGTTTCGCGGACAGTAAACGCGATGGCTACACCTTC,CASSFADSKRDGYTF
-,TRBJ1-3,few,TRBV6-5,TGTGCCAGCAGTTACACGGCCGTTAGCTCTGGAAACACCATATATTTT,CASSYTAVSSGNTIYF
TRBD2,TRBJ2-2,many,TRBV5-1,TGCGCCAGCACCCCGGGGGGACGAGCGAACACCGGGGAGCTGTTTTTT,CASTPGGRANTGELFF
-,TRBJ2-3,-,TRBV7-2,TGTGCCAGCAGCTTCGGGGCCCTCTACACAGATACGCAGTATTTT,CASSFGALYTDTQYF
TRBD2,TRBJ2-1,-,TRBV20-1,TGCAGTGCCAAACGCGGAGCTAGCGGTCCTGAGCAGTTCTTC,CSAKRGASGPEQFF
TRBD2,TRBJ2-1,few,TRBV5-1,TGCGCCAGCAGCGTCGGACTAGCGGGGGGGCCGGGCGATGAGCAGTTCTTC,CASSVGLAGGPGDEQFF
TRBD1,TRBJ2-1,many,TRBV20-1,TGCAGTGCTAAGGTTGGGACAGGGGGGCGTGAGCAGTTCTTC,CSAKVGTGGREQFF
TRBD2,TRBJ2-5,few,TRBV5-1,TGCGCCAGCAGCTTGCAAGCGGGGGGGCCTCAGGGAGCGACCCAGTACTTC,CASSLQAGGPQGATQYF
-,TRBJ2-2,few,TRBV7-3,TGTGCCAGCAGACAAACAGGGTCGGTCACCGGGGAGCTGTTTTTT,CASRQTGSVTGELFF
-,TRBJ1-6,-,TRBV2,TGTGCCAGCAGTTCAGAGTTTAGCTCCTATAATTCACCCCTCCACTTT,CASSSEFSSYNSPLHF
-,TRBJ2-2,-,TRBV3-1,TGTGCCAGCAGCCAAGGAGGAGGAACCGGGGAGCTGTTTTTT,CASSQGGGTGELFF
-,TRBJ1-2,-,TRBV4-3,TGCGCCAGCAGCCAAGATGGGTCCCCTAGGGGCTACACCTTC,CASSQDGSPRGYTF
-,TRBJ2-7,-,TRBV2,TGTGCCAGCAGTCCCTCCCGGGACATTACCTACGAGCAGTACTTC,CASSPSRDITYEQYF
TRBD1,TRBJ1-2,few,TRBV5-5,TGTGCCAGCAGCTTAAACAGGGGAGAGGGCTACACCTTC,CASSLNRGEGYTF
-,TRBJ1-5,few,TRBV6-1,TGTGCCAGCAGAAGGGGATATGATCAGCCCCAGCATTTT,CASRRGYDQPQHF
TRBD2,TRBJ2-5,few,TRBV3-1,TGTGCCAGCAGCCAAGGGCTAGCGGGGGGGCGCCACCATGAGGAGACCCAGTACTTC,CASSQGLAGGRHHEETQYF
TRBD1,TRBJ1-2,-,TRBV7-3,TGTGCCAGCAGCAACTATGTGACAGGGAGGGATGGCTACACCTTC,CASSNYVTGRDGYTF
-,TRBJ2-3,few,TRBV9,TGTGCCAGCAGCGTATTCAGCACAGATACGCAGTATTTT,CASSVFSTDTQYF
-,TRBJ2-5,few,TRBV20-1,TGCAGTGCACGCAAACCCGGGGCTCGACAAGAGACCCAGTACTTC,CSARKPGARQETQYF
-,TRBJ1-3,-,TRBV21-1,TGTGCCAGCAGCAAAGCGCACGAGACAGGGGATAGTAGCTCTGGAAACACCATATATTTT,CASSKAHETGDSSSGNTIYF